The 18 T cell receptor beta chains below were found in one sample sequenced in a study of blood T cell repertoires in COVID-19. Profiled with immunoSEQ multiplex PCR; TCRdb holds only in-frame clones, not every one. The repertoire holds 50,000 or so clones, with more than 80% as singletons. Input material: peripheral blood. These receptors were obtained from a human donor in a cohort sampled during active COVID-19.

This clone was counted once. V and J are TRBV19 and TRBJ1-3, with 7 bases identical to TRBD1. The CDR3 is 14 residues long. Germline lookup yields CDR1 LNHDA and CDR2 SQIVND (reference sequence). Losses at the gene ends were 4 bases for V and 8 bases for J; bases not matched to a gene: 8. CDR3 amino acids: CASSRQGSGDTIYF. The CDR3 bases are TGTGCCAGTAGTAGACAGGGATCCGGAGACACCATATATTTT.

This sequence joins TRBV20-1 and TRBJ1-2; D is perhaps TRBD1 (6 bases). V lost 3 bases and J lost 7, with 12 bases in between. CDR3 length equals 12 residues. Germline CDR1 DFQATT, CDR2 SNEGSKA (reference sequence). The CDR3 is CSASETGSGYTF. The CDR3, as DNA: TGCAGTGCTAGTGAGACAGGAAGTGGCTACACCTTC.

The chain joins TRBV30 to TRBJ2-7; D may be TRBD2 (6 bases). This CDR3 has 13 amino acids. Trimming removed 0 bases from V and 6 bases from J, with 12 bases in between. Per germline, CDR1 GTSNPN and CDR2 SVGIG (reference sequence). CDR3 protein: CAWSVHGGSEQYF. Written as DNA, the CDR3 is TGTGCCTGGAGTGTTCATGGAGGGAGCGAGCAGTACTTC.

The chain employs TRBV11-2 and TRBJ2-5; the match to TRBD2 covers 12 bases. The CDR3 is 17 residues long. Germline-derived CDR1 and CDR2 are SGHAT and FQNNGV. Germline trimming cut 1 base from V and 2 bases from J; bases unmatched to any gene: 5. CDR3 sequence (DNA): TGTGCCAGCAGCTTAGGGCCGACTAGCGGGGGACAAGAGACCCAGTACTTC. Protein sequence: CASSLGPTSGGQETQYF.

Written as DNA, the CDR3 is TGTGCCAGCACACAGACAGGGCAATACGAGCAGTACTTC. Translating gives CASTQTGQYEQYF. The J gene is TRBJ2-7, the V gene TRBV28, with TRBD1 identical over 7 bases. This CDR3 has 13 residues. CDR1 and CDR2 from the germline V gene are MDHEN and SYDVKM. Trimming took 7 bases from V and 4 from J; bases not matched to a gene: 7.

V gene TRBV11-1 combines with J gene TRBJ2-1; D is possibly TRBD2 (7 bases). This CDR3 has 15 amino acids. Germline V lookup: CDR1 SGHAT, CDR2 FQDESV (reference sequence). Trimming shortened V by 5 bases and J by 7 bases, and 18 bases separated the two germline ends. The CDR3 is CASSPFSGGENEQFF. The CDR3 nucleotides are TGTGCCAGCAGCCCCTTTTCGGGGGGCGAGAATGAGCAGTTCTTC. The full variable domain, rest sourced from reference TRBV11-1 and TRBJ2-1, is EAEVAQSPRYKITEKSQAVAFWCDPISGHATLYWYRQILGQGPELLVQFQDESVVDDSQLPKDRFSAERLKGVDSTLKIQPAELGDSAMYLCASSPFSGGENEQFFGPGTRLTVL.

This clone was seen a single time. V gene TRBV10-2 combines with J gene TRBJ1-1; TRBD1 matches 10 bases. Germline CDR1 and CDR2: WSHSY and SAAADI. The CDR3 extends over 13 amino acids. The ends lost 8 bases at V and 5 bases at J; junction bases unmatched: 5. This chain's CDR3 is CASQRQGATEAFF. CDR3 bases: TGCGCCAGCCAGAGACAGGGGGCAACTGAAGCTTTCTTT.

V and J are TRBV4-1 and TRBJ2-7; a weak D match, TRBD1 (6 bases). The CDR3 runs to 15 residues. Germline V gene data show CDR1 as MGHRA and CDR2 as YSYEKL. The V gene lost 1 base and the J gene lost 0 bases, with 10 bases spanning the gap. CDR3 sequence reads: CASSQARDTSYEQYF. In DNA form, the CDR3 reads TGCGCCAGCAGCCAAGCCAGGGACACCTCCTACGAGCAGTACTTC.

In its sample, this clone was seen once. This rearrangement joins TRBV20-1 to TRBJ1-2; D ambiguous. The CDR3 spans 11 residues. Germline CDR1 is DFQATT and CDR2 is SNEGSKA (reference sequence). The V gene lost 3 bases and the J gene lost 2 bases, with 4 bases spanning the gap. In DNA form, the CDR3 reads TGCAGTGCTAGCGAGAACTATGGCTACACCTTC. Translation gives CSASENYGYTF.

The V call is TRBV11-2, the J call TRBJ1-2; TRBD1 agrees at 7 bases. The germline V gene encodes CDR1 SGHAT and CDR2 FQNNGV. CDR3 length: 15 residues. V trimming: 3 bases; J trimming: 7 bases; junction bases outside the gene matches: 11. CDR3 amino acids: CASSFRQGHTSGYTF. CDR3 bases: TGTGCCAGCAGCTTCCGACAGGGCCATACGAGTGGCTACACCTTC.

The rearrangement uses TRBV27 and TRBJ2-5; possibly TRBD1 for D (6 bases). Between the trimmed V and J ends, which lost 2 bases and 7 bases, there was a span of 14 bases. The CDR3 is 14 residues long. Germline CDR1 reads MNHEY; CDR2 reads SMNVEV (reference sequence). This chain's CDR3 is CASSLRGTLGTQYF. DNA of the CDR3: TGTGCCAGCAGTTTAAGAGGGACATTGGGGACCCAGTACTTC.

The V gene is TRBV7-9, the J gene TRBJ1-6; D is uncertain. The CDR3 consists of 14 residues. Germline V gene lookup returns CDR1 SEHNR and CDR2 FQNEAQ (reference sequence). V lost 8 bases to trimming and J lost 2 bases, with 10 bases between them. CDR3: CASGRGTYNSPLHF. The CDR3 DNA is TGTGCCAGCGGGCGCGGGACCTATAATTCACCCCTCCACTTT.

V and J are TRBV5-4 and TRBJ2-5; TRBD1 might be the D (7 bases). V was clipped by 4 bases and J by 4 bases, with 11 bases between them. In germline, CDR1 is SGHNT, CDR2 YYREEE (reference sequence). The length of the CDR3 is 13 residues. The CDR3 region has the DNA TGTGCCAGCAGCGATCAGGGGGGAGAGACCCAGTACTTC. Protein sequence: CASSDQGGETQYF.

The V gene is TRBV10-2, the J gene TRBJ2-7, with 7 bases that match TRBD2. The CDR3 length is 14 residues. The ends lost 3 bases at V and 3 bases at J; junction bases unmatched: 5. Germline V gene data show CDR1 as WSHSY and CDR2 as SAAADI. The DNA of the CDR3 is TGCGCCAGCAGTGATTCCGGGGGGATCTACGAGCAGTACTTC. Protein sequence: CASSDSGGIYEQYF.

The chain uses TRBV6-1 and TRBJ1-6, with D unclear. Germline CDR1 reads MNHNS; CDR2 reads SASEGT. V lost 3 bases and J lost 9, with 9 bases in between. The CDR3 sequence is 13 residues long. CDR3 in amino acids: CASSDVAGSPLHF. The DNA of the CDR3 is TGTGCCAGCAGTGATGTCGCGGGTTCACCCCTCCACTTT.

The chain recombines TRBV10-1 with TRBJ2-1; 10 bases agree with TRBD2. Per the germline V gene, CDR1 is WNHNN and CDR2 is SYGVQD (reference sequence). This CDR3 contains 12 residues. V trimming: 3 bases; J trimming: 15 bases; junction bases outside the gene matches: 5. The CDR3 coding sequence is TGCGCCAGCAGTGATAGCGGGAGGATGCGGTTCTTC. Translated: CASSDSGRMRFF.

In regard to this clone: A read error may produce the germline difference seen at one junction end. The V call is TRBV10-3, the J call TRBJ1-5; TRBD1 agrees at 8 bases. CDR3 length: 12 residues. CDR1 is ENHRY, CDR2 SYGVKD, per germline. The CDR3: CAIGDRGKPQHF. CDR3 bases: TGTGCCATCGGTGACAGGGGAAAGCCCCAGCATTTT.

This clone has just a few counts. V and J are TRBV6-5 and TRBJ1-1, with TRBD1 identical over 8 bases. CDR3 length: 14 amino acids. Germline assignment: CDR1 MNHEY and CDR2 SVGAGI. The junction had 7 bases not matched to a gene; V was cut back by 5 bases and J by 5 bases. The CDR3 bases are TGTGCCAGCAGTCCGCAGGGGGCTGGGACTGAAGCTTTCTTT. It is translated as CASSPQGAGTEAFF.